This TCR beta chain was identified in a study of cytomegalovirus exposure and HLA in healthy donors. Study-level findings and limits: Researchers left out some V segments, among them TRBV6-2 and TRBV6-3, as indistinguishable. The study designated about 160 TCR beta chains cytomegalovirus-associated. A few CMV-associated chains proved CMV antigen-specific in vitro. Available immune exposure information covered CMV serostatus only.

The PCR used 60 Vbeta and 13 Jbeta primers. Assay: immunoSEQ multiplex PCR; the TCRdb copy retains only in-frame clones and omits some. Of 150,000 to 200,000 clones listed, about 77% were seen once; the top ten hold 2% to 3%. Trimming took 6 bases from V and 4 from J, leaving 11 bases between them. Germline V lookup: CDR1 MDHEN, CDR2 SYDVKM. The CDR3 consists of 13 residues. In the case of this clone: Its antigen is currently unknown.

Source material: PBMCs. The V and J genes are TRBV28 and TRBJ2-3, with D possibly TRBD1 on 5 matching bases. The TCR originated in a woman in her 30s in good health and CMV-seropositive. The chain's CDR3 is CASRKTGADTQYF. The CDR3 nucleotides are TGTGCCAGCAGAAAAACAGGAGCAGATACGCAGTATTTT.